This entry describes one TCR beta chain. Its binding antigen is unknown. Per-base qualities were not stored, and no clone one base away is much larger. One collaborating source in Seattle enrolled patients during active infection and followed them longitudinally through the course of disease. Each collaborating institution followed its own protocols to collect whole blood in K2EDTA tubes. For TCRbeta analysis, collaborator samples were shipped as frozen whole blood, as isolated PBMCs, or as DNA extracted from either sample type. These data are taken from a study of blood T cell repertoires in COVID-19 (dated by TCRdb to 2018 to 2020). Some background on the complete study: Collaborator samples came from the United States, Italy and Spain and covered acute and convalescent phases of COVID-19. The prospective study material was composed of cDNA or gDNA derived from T cells, B-cell-depleted T cells, or PBMCs. Subjects who had been exposed to COVID-19, were actively infected with it, or had recovered from it provided the deeply sampled blood TCRbeta repertoires that made up the dataset. The repertoires were released in a freely available public database intended as a resource for research on the immune response to SARS-CoV-2. The samples were drawn from the first 160 participants of the ongoing ImmuneRACE study and from roughly 1,300 subjects provided by 6 global collaborators. A de-identified subject ID, COVID-19 status, age in years and sex were almost always included in the sample metadata. Where HLA class I and class II types were available, the types were taken from metadata supplied by the sample provider, not from assay-based typing. What the authors observed across the whole study: Clinical and demographic metadata were provided uncurated, with the amount varying by source and participant.

TCRbeta CDR3 regions were amplified from genomic DNA using the immunoSEQ Assay, a bias-controlled multiplex PCR. Per the original workflow: Within the assay, amplification of reference gene primers was used to estimate how many nucleated cells each sample contained. To quantify the absolute abundance of each unique TCRbeta CDR3 rearrangement, sequence reads were collapsed and filtered. For each sample, productive Simpson clonality was calculated as the square root of Simpson's diversity index over productive rearrangements. Held by TCRdb, this immuneACCESS table contains in-frame sequences only and omits some clones. Under half of the omission traces to an unresolved V gene where checked; the cause of the rest is unknown. The DNA was the basis for D and trimming; V, J and clone size are from that table. Here the sample has 150,000 or so clones; approximately 92% occur a single time. Roughly an eighth of the sample comes from the top ten.

The CDR3 has 14 amino acids, counting the end cysteine and phenylalanine. Kept here is only the CDR3 DNA, which spans 42 bases and is read in frame from base 1. The CDR1 and CDR2 encoded by the germline V gene are MGHRA and YSYEKL. V was cut back by 0 bases and J by 0 bases, leaving a gap of 3 bases between them. This receptor was obtained from a man aged 18 to 30 with COVID-19, enrolled during active disease. The chain was built from TRBV4-1 and TRBJ2-4, with the D gene not clear enough to name. Sequenced material: peripheral blood. The CDR3 region has the sequence CASSQELAKNIQYF. The nucleotides read TGCGCCAGCAGCCAAGAACTAGCCAAAAACATTCAGTACTTC.